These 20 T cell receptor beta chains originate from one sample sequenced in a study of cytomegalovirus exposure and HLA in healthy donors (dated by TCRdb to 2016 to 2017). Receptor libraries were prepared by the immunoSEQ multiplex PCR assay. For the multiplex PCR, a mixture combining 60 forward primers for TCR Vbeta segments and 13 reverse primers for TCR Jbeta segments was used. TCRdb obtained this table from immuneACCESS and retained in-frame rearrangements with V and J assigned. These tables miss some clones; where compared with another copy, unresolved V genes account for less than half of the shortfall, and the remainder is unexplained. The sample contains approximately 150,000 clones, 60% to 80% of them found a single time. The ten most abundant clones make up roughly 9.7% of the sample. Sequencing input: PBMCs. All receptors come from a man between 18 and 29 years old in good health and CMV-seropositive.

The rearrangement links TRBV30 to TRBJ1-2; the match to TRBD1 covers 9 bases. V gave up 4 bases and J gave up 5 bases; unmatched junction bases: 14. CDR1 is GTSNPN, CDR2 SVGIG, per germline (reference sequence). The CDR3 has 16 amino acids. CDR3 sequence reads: CAWISPYRGRGYGYTF. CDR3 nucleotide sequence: TGTGCCTGGATCTCACCTTACAGGGGGCGGGGGTATGGCTACACCTTC. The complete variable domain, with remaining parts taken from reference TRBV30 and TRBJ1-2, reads SQTIHQWPATLVQPVGSPLSLECTVEGTSNPNLYWYRQAAGRGLQLLFYSVGIGQISSEVPQNLSASRPQDRQFILSSKKLLLSDSGFYLCAWISPYRGRGYGYTFGSGTRLTVV.

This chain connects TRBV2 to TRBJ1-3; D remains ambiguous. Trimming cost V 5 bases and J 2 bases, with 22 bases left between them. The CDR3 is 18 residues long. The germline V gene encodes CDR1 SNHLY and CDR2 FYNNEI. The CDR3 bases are TGTGCCAGCAGTTGGGTTGTAGCGGGTGCCCAACCTGGAAACACCATATATTTT. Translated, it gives CASSWVVAGAQPGNTIYF. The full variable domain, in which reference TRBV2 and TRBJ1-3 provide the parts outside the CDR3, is EPEVTQTPSHQVTQMGQEVILRCVPISNHLYFYWYRQILGQKVEFLVSFYNNEISEKSEIFDDQFSVERPDGSNFTLKIRSTKLEDSAMYFCASSWVVAGAQPGNTIYFGEGSWLTVV.

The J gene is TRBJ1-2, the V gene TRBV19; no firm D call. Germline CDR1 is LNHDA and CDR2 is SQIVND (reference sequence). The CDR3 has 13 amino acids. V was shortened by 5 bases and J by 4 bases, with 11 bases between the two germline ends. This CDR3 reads CASSYDKLYGYTF. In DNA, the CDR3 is TGTGCCAGTAGTTATGACAAGCTCTATGGCTACACCTTC.

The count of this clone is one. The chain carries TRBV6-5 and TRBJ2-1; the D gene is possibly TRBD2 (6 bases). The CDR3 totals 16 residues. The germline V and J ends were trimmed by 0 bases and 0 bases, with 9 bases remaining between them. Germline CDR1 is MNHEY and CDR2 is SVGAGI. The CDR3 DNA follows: TGTGCCAGCAGTTACTCCCTAGCGAGCTCCTACAATGAGCAGTTCTTC. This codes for CASSYSLASSYNEQFF.

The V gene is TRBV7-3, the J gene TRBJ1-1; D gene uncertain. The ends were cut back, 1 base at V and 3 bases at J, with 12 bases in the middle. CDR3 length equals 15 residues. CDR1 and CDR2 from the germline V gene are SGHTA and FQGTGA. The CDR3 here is CASSLNGGGDTEAFF. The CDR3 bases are TGTGCCAGCAGCTTAAATGGTGGTGGAGACACTGAAGCTTTCTTT.

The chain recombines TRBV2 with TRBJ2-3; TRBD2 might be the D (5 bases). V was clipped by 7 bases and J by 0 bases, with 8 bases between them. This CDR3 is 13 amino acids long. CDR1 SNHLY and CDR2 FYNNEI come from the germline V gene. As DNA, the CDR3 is TGTGCCAGCACAGGACTGAGCACAGATACGCAGTATTTT. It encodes CASTGLSTDTQYF.

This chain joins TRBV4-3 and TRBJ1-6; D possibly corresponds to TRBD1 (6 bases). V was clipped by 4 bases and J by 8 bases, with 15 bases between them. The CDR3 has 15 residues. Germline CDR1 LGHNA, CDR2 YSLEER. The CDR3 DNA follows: TGCGCCAGCAGCCCCACGAGGAACAGGGATTCACCCCTCCACTTT. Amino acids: CASSPTRNRDSPLHF.

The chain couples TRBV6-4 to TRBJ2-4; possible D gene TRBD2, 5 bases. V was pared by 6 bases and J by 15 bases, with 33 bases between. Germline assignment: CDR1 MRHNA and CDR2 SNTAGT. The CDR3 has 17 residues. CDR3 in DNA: TGTGCCAGCAGCAAACAAGGGTTTTTGTCTTCGGACTGGTGCTCGTACTTC. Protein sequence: CASSKQGFLSSDWCSYF.

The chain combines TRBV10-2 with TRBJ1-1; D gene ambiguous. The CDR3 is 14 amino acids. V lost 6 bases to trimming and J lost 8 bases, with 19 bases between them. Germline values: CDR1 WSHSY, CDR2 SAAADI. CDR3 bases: TGCGCCAGCAGGCACGCTGGTAGGGAGAGGGAAGCTTTCTTT. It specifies CASRHAGREREAFF.

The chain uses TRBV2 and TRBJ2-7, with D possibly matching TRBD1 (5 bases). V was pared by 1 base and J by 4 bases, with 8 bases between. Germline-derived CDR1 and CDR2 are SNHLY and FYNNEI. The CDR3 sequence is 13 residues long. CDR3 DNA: TGTGCCAGCAGTGAAGGTTCAGGGTACGAGCAGTACTTC. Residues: CASSEGSGYEQYF.

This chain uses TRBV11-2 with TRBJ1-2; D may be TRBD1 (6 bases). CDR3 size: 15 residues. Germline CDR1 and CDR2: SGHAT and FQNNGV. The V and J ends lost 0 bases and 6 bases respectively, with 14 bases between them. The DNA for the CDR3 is TGTGCCAGCAGCTTAGAGCCGACAGGACTTAATGGCTACACCTTC. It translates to CASSLEPTGLNGYTF.

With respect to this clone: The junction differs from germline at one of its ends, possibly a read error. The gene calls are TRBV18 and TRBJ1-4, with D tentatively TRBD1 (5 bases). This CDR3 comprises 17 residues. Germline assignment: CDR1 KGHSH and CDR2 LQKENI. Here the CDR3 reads CASSPQPTGTTNEKPFF. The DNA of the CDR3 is TGTGCCAGCTCACCACAGCCTACAGGAACAACTAATGAAAAACCGTTTTTT.

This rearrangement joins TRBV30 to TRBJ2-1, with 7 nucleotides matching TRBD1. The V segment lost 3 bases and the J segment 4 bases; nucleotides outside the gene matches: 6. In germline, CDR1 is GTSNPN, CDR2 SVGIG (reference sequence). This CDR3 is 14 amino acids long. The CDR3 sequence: CAWRDGTVYNEQFF. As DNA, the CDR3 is TGTGCCTGGAGGGACGGGACAGTTTACAATGAGCAGTTCTTC.

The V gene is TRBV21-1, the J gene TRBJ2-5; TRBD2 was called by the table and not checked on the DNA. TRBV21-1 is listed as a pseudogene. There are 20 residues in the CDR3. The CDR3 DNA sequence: TGTGCCAGCAGCAAAGCGCGGTATAGAGGCGGGGGGCGTTTATCTGAGACCCAGTACTTC. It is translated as CASSKARYRGGGRLSETQYF.

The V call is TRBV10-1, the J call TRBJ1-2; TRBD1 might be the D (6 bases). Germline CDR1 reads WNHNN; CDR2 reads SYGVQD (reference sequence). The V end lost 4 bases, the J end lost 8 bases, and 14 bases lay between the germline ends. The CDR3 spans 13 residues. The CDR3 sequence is CASSGQAGEGYTF. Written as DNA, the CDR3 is TGCGCCAGCAGTGGACAGGCCGGAGAGGGCTACACCTTC.

CDR3 DNA sequence: TGTGCCAGCAACCAATCGGACAGGGTAGCTAGCGAGCAGTACTTC. Translating it yields CASNQSDRVASEQYF. The genes are TRBV9 and TRBJ2-7; 8 bases match TRBD1. The CDR3 loop spans 15 amino acids. In germline, CDR1 is SGDLS, CDR2 YYNGEE. With V trimmed by 6 bases and J by 6 bases, 14 bases remained unmatched.

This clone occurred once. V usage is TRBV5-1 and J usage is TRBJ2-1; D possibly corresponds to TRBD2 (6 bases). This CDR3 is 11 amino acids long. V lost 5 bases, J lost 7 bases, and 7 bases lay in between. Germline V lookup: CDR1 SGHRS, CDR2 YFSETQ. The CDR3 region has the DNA TGCGCCAGCAGTGCGGGGAATGAGCAGTTCTTC. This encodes CASSAGNEQFF.

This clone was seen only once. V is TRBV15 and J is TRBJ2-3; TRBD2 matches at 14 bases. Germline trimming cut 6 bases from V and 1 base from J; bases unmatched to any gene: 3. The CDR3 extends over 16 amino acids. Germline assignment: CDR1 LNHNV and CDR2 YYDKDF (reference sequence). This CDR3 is CATRKGLAGGTDTQYF. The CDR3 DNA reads TGTGCCACCAGAAAGGGACTAGCGGGGGGCACAGATACGCAGTATTTT.

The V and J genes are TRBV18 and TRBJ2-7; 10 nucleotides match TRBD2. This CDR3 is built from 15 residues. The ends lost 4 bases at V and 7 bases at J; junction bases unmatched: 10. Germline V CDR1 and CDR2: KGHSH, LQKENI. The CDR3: CASSLALAGVGEQYF. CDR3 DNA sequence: TGTGCCAGCTCACTGGCGCTAGCGGGAGTCGGTGAGCAGTACTTC.

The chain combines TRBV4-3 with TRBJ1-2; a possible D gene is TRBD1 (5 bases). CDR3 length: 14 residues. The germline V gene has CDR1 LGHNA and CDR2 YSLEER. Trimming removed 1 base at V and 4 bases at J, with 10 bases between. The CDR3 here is CASSQVGASYGYTF. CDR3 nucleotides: TGCGCCAGCAGCCAAGTTGGGGCGAGCTATGGCTACACCTTC.